This T cell receptor beta chain was identified during a study of CD8 T cells in ankylosing spondylitis. This clonotype came up a few times. As the method for making TCR beta libraries, quantitative 5'-RACE with molecular barcodes was used. TCRdb re-called the 5' RACE reads through MiXCR, storing one row per CDR3 protein. This table has roughly 120,000 distinct CDR3 sequences, 12% to 15% appearing once. The CDR3 covers 15 residues. J gave up 5 bases and V 0 bases, and 4 bases lay outside the gene matches. CDR1 SGHRS and CDR2 YFSETQ come from the germline V gene. The source is a female donor with ankylosing spondylitis or in good health (not recorded which). The sequencing input was blood, either unsorted or a sorted T cell fraction (not recorded which). The chain carries TRBV5-1 and TRBJ1-1, with 10 bases fitting TRBD1. The chain's CDR3 is CASSLETGGSTEAFF. The CDR3 region has the DNA TGCGCCAGCAGCTTGGAGACAGGGGGCTCGACTGAAGCTTTCTTT.